The sample holds one count of the clone carrying this T cell receptor beta chain. These data originate in a study of blood T cell repertoires in COVID-19. The assay was immunoSEQ multiplex PCR, and TCRdb's table has in-frame clones only and misses some. The sample records approximately 430,000 clones, roughly 88% being singletons. This TCR was recovered from a woman in her 30s with active or convalescent COVID-19. Sequencing used peripheral blood.

The chain's CDR3 is CASRMGQGAYETQYF. CDR3 DNA sequence: TGTGCCAGCAGGATGGGACAGGGGGCTTACGAGACCCAGTACTTC. The chain couples TRBV2 to TRBJ2-5, with 12 bases lining up with TRBD1. This CDR3 spans 15 amino acids. CDR1 SNHLY and CDR2 FYNNEI come from the germline V gene. V lost 6 bases, J lost 5 bases, and 7 bases stayed unmatched. The full variable domain, its missing parts supplied by reference TRBV2 and TRBJ2-5, is EPEVTQTPSHQVTQMGQEVILRCVPISNHLYFYWYRQILGQKVEFLVSFYNNEISEKSEIFDDQFSVERPDGSNFTLKIRSTKLEDSAMYFCASRMGQGAYETQYFGPGTRLLVL.